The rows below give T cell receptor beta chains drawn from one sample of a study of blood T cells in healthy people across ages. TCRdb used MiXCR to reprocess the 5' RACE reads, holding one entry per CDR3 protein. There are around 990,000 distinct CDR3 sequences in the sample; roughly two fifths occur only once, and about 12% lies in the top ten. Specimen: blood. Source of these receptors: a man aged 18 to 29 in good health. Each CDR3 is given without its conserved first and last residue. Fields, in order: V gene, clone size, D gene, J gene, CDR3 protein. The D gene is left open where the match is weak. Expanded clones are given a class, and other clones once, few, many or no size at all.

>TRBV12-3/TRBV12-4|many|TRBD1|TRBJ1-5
ASSLETGSNQPQH
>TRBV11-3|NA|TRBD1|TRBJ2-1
ASSQGQKYNEQF
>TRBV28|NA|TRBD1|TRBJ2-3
ASITWAGGPADTQY
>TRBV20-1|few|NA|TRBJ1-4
SARDRHGEKLF
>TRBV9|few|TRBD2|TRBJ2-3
ASSSRGDTSTDTQY
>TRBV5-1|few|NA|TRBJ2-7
ASRVVASRDEQY
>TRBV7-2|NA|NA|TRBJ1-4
ASSLVAVSGEKLF
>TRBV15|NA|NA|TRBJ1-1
ATSRGRTEAF
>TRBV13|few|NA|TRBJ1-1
ASSWGQGPEAF
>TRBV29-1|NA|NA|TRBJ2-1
SVEQGRYNKQF
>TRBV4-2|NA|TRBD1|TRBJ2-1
ASSHGKTGTDYNEQF
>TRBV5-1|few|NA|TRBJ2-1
ASGSRQGTYNEQF
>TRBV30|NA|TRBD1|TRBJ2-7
AYNRDSPYEQY
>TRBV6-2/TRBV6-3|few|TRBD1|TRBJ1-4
ASSDRGSDEKLF
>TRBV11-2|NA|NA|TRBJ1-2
ASSSLGKGYGYT
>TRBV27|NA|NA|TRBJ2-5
ASSLLPHGETQY
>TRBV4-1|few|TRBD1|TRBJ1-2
ASSHRPTGIDYGYT
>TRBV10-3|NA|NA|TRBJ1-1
ARRAEKNTEAF
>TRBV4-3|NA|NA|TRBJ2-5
ASSQGSGIQETQY
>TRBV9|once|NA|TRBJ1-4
ASSAQPGVDEKLF
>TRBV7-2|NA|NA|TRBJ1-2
ASSLAQPTNYGYT
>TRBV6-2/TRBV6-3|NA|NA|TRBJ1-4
ASKGIQTNEKLF
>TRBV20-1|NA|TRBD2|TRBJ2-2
SASQLAGGPAGTGELF
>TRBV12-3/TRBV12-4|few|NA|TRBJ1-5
ASSEDSRNSNQPQH
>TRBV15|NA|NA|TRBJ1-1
ATSRSPIRVGTEAF
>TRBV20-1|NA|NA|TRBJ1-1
SAADSLGTEAF
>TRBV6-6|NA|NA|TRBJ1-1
ASSKAPGGNEAF
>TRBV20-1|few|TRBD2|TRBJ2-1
SASGLAGGVPSYNEQF
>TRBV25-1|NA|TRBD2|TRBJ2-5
ASSFSSGGRDQY
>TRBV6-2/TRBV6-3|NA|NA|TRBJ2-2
ASSYWNGELF
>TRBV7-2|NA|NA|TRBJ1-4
ASSPYAGEKLF
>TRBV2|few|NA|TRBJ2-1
ASTLRGLPQSSNEQF
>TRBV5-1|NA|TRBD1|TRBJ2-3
ASSLGQSFTDTQY
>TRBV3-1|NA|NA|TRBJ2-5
ASSSRTAVDTLRETQY
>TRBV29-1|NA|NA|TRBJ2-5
SAGDLWQQY
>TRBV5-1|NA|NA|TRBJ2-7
ASSLESGNNEQY
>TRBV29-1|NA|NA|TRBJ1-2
SADPRGVSGYNGYT
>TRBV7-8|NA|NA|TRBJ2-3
ASVPAGLILFTDTQY
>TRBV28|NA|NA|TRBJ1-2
ASSFGSTNYGYT
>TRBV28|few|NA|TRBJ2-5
ASRLRRDGRSQETQY
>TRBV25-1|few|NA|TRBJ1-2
ASSARGEGNYGYT
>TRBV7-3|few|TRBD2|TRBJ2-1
ASSRLAGGNEQF
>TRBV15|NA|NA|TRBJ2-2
ATSAGRKNTGELF
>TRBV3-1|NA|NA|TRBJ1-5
ASSDQGVNQPQH
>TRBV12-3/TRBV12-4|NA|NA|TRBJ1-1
ASKPPGADTEAF
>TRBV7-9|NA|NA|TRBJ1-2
ASSYRNGYT
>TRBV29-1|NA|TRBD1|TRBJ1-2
SVDDRGQRYGYT
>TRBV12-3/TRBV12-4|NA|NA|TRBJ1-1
ASSFSALNTEAF
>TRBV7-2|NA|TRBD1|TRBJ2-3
ASSPGQGAFNTQY
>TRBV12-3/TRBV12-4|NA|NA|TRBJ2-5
ASSLVGGNQETQY
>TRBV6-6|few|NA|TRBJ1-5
ASSYKGYGDQPQH
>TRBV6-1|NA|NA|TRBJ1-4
ASSSRVTVGEKLF
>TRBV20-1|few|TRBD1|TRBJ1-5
SATQGASGDQPQH
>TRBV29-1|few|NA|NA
SVEDLRFFAETQY
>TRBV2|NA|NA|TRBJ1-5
ASRRGTQPQH
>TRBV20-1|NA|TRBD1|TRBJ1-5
SARPTGEEQPQH
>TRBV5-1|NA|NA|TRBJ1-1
ASSPPSTTEAF
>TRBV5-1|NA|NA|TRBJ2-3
ARSADSKDTQY
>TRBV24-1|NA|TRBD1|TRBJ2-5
ATSEADRDEQY
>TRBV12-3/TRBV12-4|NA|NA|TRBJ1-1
ASSFGLRNTEAF